The 32 T cell receptor beta chains below come from one sample, sequenced in a study of OX40 agonist ivuxolimab in advanced cancers. Produced via immunoSEQ multiplex PCR; TCRdb's table is partial and in-frame only. Among tens of thousands of clones listed, 80% were seen once. The sequences come from CD4+ or CD8+ T cells sorted from blood, collected in a trial of the OX40 agonist ivuxolimab. The receptors were sampled from an adult with an advanced solid tumor such as melanoma, head and neck, liver or kidney cancer.

CDR3 in DNA: TGTGCCAGCAGCCCGGGACAACTGAACTATGGCTACACCTTC. It translates to CASSPGQLNYGYTF. The V and J genes are TRBV9 and TRBJ1-2, with D possibly TRBD1 on 6 matching bases. This CDR3 is built from 14 residues. V was trimmed by 4 bases and J by 2 bases, leaving 12 bases between them. Germline loops: CDR1 SGDLS, CDR2 YYNGEE.

The gene calls are TRBV21-1 and TRBJ2-1; TRBD1 is the table's D call and was not checked against the DNA. TRBV21-1 is tagged as a pseudogene. This CDR3 spans 15 amino acids. CDR3 region: CASSIGTFTYNEQFF. In DNA form, the CDR3 reads TGTGCCAGCAGCATAGGGACATTCACCTACAATGAGCAGTTCTTC.

This chain's CDR3 is CASSQESGRGQPQHF. The CDR3 DNA is TGTGCCAGCAGCCAAGAATCAGGGAGGGGTCAGCCCCAGCATTTT. V is TRBV5-4 and J is TRBJ1-5; possible D gene TRBD1, 5 bases. The CDR3 has 15 amino acids. The germline V gene has CDR1 SGHNT and CDR2 YYREEE (reference sequence). V shed 4 bases and J shed 6 bases, with 17 bases lying between them. Based on the CDR3 plus reference TRBV5-4 and TRBJ1-5, the full variable domain is ETGVTQSPTHLIKTRGQQVTLRCSSQSGHNTVSWYQQALGQGPQFIFQYYREEENGRGNFPPRFSGLQFPNYSSELNVNALELDDSALYLCASSQESGRGQPQHFGDGTRLSIL.

The chain links TRBV25-1 to TRBJ2-5; D might be TRBD2 (5 bases). V was pared by 6 bases and J by 5 bases, with 16 bases between. Germline CDR1 and CDR2: MGHDK and SYGVNS. This CDR3 contains 14 residues. Written as DNA, the CDR3 is TGTGCCAGCAGCCCCCCCGGGGTTGGGGAGACCCAGTACTTC. Its protein is CASSPPGVGETQYF. Combining the CDR3 with reference TRBV25-1 and TRBJ2-5 gives the whole variable domain EADIYQTPRYLVIGTGKKITLECSQTMGHDKMYWYQQDPGMELHLIHYSYGVNSTEKGDLSSESTVSRIRTEHFPLTLESARPSHTSQYLCASSPPGVGETQYFGPGTRLLVL.

The chain is built from TRBV5-6 and TRBJ1-5; TRBD1 agrees at 7 bases. Germline CDR1 and CDR2: SGHDT and YYEEEE. V was pared by 4 bases and J by 4 bases, with 8 bases of the junction left unmatched. There are 15 residues in the CDR3. The CDR3 protein is CASSVQGQGNQPQHF. As DNA, the CDR3 is TGTGCCAGCAGCGTACAGGGGCAGGGTAATCAGCCCCAGCATTTT.

The J gene is TRBJ2-5, the V gene TRBV9; unclear D gene. Trimming left V 4 bases short and J 2 bases short, with 12 bases between. The germline gives CDR1 SGDLS, CDR2 YYNGEE. CDR3 length: 14 amino acids. As DNA, the CDR3 is TGTGCCAGCAGCCCCCGGGTGTTGCAAGAGACCCAGTACTTC. It translates to CASSPRVLQETQYF.

A few counts support this clone. The chain is built from TRBV5-4 and TRBJ2-7; D is ambiguous. This CDR3 has 12 amino acids. The ends were cut back, 0 bases at V and 4 bases at J, with 5 bases in the middle. Germline-derived CDR1 and CDR2 are SGHNT and YYREEE (reference sequence). CDR3 sequence reads: CASSLVGYEQYF. The CDR3, as DNA: TGTGCCAGCAGCTTGGTTGGGTACGAGCAGTACTTC.

This chain connects TRBV7-9 to TRBJ1-2; the D is unclear. Trimming stripped 5 bases from V and 8 bases from J, with 15 bases between. The CDR3 length is 13 residues. Germline V gene sequence: CDR1 SEHNR, CDR2 FQNEAQ (reference sequence). The CDR3 DNA reads as TGTGCCAGCAGCCCGACGGGGATCTACGGCTACACCTTC. It encodes CASSPTGIYGYTF.

This clone is labeled as medium-sized. The identical CDR3 is also encoded by other nucleotide sequences in the sample. The V call is TRBV5-1, the J call TRBJ2-1; 8 bases map to TRBD1. V trimming: 4 bases; J trimming: 4 bases; junction bases outside the gene matches: 4. There are 14 residues in the CDR3. The germline V gene encodes CDR1 SGHRS and CDR2 YFSETQ. The CDR3 DNA sequence: TGCGCCAGCAGCCTGGACAGGGCGTACAATGAGCAGTTCTTC. Encoded protein: CASSLDRAYNEQFF.

The chain employs TRBV5-5 and TRBJ2-6; TRBD1 might be the D (6 bases). CDR3 size: 20 residues. V lost 3 bases, J lost 4 bases, and 26 bases lay in between. The germline V gene encodes CDR1 SGHKS and CDR2 YYEKEE (reference sequence). CDR3 DNA: TGTGCCAGCAGCTCAACCGACCAAACTCAGGGGTCTCCCGGGGCCAACGTCCTGACTTTC. This translates into CASSSTDQTQGSPGANVLTF.

The V gene is TRBV7-8, the J gene TRBJ2-1, with a tentative D call TRBD2 (6 bases). Trimming took off 5 bases at V and 2 bases at J, with 16 bases between the two ends. Per germline, CDR1 SGHVS and CDR2 FQNEAQ. The CDR3 covers 16 residues. The CDR3: CASSQRAWGTYNEQFF. For the CDR3, the DNA is TGTGCCAGCAGCCAGCGGGCATGGGGCACCTACAATGAGCAGTTCTTC.

The chain couples TRBV10-3 to TRBJ2-7, with a possible D match to TRBD2 (5 bases). Germline V lookup: CDR1 ENHRY, CDR2 SYGVKD. The CDR3 is made up of 15 amino acids. V was trimmed by 0 bases and J by 3 bases, leaving 12 bases between them. The DNA of the CDR3 is TGTGCCATCAGTGAGTCGAATCCACGGGACTACGAGCAGTACTTC. This encodes CAISESNPRDYEQYF.

The rearrangement links TRBV10-3 to TRBJ2-2, with D unclear. CDR1 ENHRY and CDR2 SYGVKD come from the germline V gene. Trimming took 0 bases from V and 5 from J, leaving 7 bases between them. CDR3 length: 14 residues. CDR3 in DNA: TGTGCCATCAGTGAGTCGAAGGGAACCGGGGAGCTGTTTTTT. This codes for CAISESKGTGELFF.

This clone was observed a handful of times. The J gene is TRBJ2-7, the V gene TRBV4-3, with 9 bases matching TRBD1. The CDR3 spans 14 residues. The germline V gene encodes CDR1 LGHNA and CDR2 YSLEER. Germline trimming cut 4 bases from V and 4 bases from J; bases unmatched to any gene: 5. Here the CDR3 reads CASSLGQGRYEQYF. The CDR3 bases are TGCGCCAGCAGCCTTGGACAGGGGCGTTACGAGCAGTACTTC.

The table lists this clone with a count of one. The V call is TRBV13, the J call TRBJ1-1, with unresolved D. This CDR3 has 13 residues. V shed 2 bases and J shed 7 bases, with 11 bases lying between them. Germline loops: CDR1 PRHDT, CDR2 FYEKMQ (reference sequence). CDR3: CASSLSPSSEAFF. CDR3 DNA sequence: TGTGCCAGCAGCTTATCGCCCAGCAGTGAAGCTTTCTTT.

V gene TRBV18 combines with J gene TRBJ1-4; a weak D match, TRBD1 (5 bases). The CDR3 has 15 residues. Trimming left V 4 bases short and J 3 bases short, with 12 bases between. CDR1 and CDR2 (germline): KGHSH, LQKENI. CDR3 in amino acids: CASSRPRGPNEKLFF. For the CDR3, the DNA is TGTGCCAGCTCACGGCCGCGGGGACCTAATGAAAAACTGTTTTTT.

The CDR3 DNA follows: TGTGCCAGCAGCGTAGGGGGAGACGAGGATCAGCCCCAGCATTTT. This codes for CASSVGGDEDQPQHF. This chain uses TRBV9 with TRBJ1-5, with unresolved D. V shed 0 bases and J shed 5 bases, with 12 bases lying between them. Germline CDR1 and CDR2: SGDLS and YYNGEE. The CDR3 extends over 15 amino acids.

This clone has a handful of counts. J is TRBJ2-1 and V is TRBV11-1, with D possibly matching TRBD1 (6 bases). This CDR3 has 12 amino acids. Germline-derived CDR1 and CDR2 are SGHAT and FQDESV (reference sequence). The V end was cut by 6 bases, the J end by 7 bases, with 10 bases between. CDR3 bases: TGTGCCAGCAGGCTAGGGGGAAATGAGCAGTTCTTC. Amino acids: CASRLGGNEQFF.

This clone was recorded only once. The J gene is TRBJ2-5, the V gene TRBV5-6, with D perhaps matching TRBD1 (6 bases). The germline V gene encodes CDR1 SGHDT and CDR2 YYEEEE. CDR3 length: 14 residues. V was pared by 4 bases and J by 3 bases, with 13 bases between. As DNA, the CDR3 is TGTGCCAGCAGCCTACAGGGAGAGGAAGAGACCCAGTACTTC. Translated: CASSLQGEEETQYF.

V and J are TRBV10-2 and TRBJ2-2, with D possibly being TRBD2 (5 bases). This CDR3 spans 16 amino acids. V gave up 6 bases and J gave up 2 bases, with 16 bases separating them. The germline gives CDR1 WSHSY, CDR2 SAAADI. Here the CDR3 reads CASRGGLVVNTGELFF. CDR3 coding DNA: TGCGCCAGCAGGGGCGGGCTCGTGGTAAACACCGGGGAGCTGTTTTTT.

V usage is TRBV30 and J usage is TRBJ1-2, with no clear D. The CDR3 has 14 amino acids. Germline CDR1 is GTSNPN and CDR2 is SVGIG (reference sequence). V lost 7 bases, J lost 8 bases, and 23 bases lay in between. The CDR3 nucleotides read TGTGCCTCCCCGGCTTCTCGTTCCCCCCCGGGCTACACCTTC. Its protein product is CASPASRSPPGYTF.

The V and J genes are TRBV6-5 and TRBJ1-6; D remains unclear. Between the trimmed V and J ends, which lost 6 bases and 8 bases, there was a span of 17 bases. Germline V gives CDR1 MNHEY, CDR2 SVGAGI. This CDR3 is 15 amino acids long. The CDR3 DNA follows: TGTGCCAGCAGCCTATTTATAGCGACCTATTCACCCCTCCACTTT. It codes for CASSLFIATYSPLHF.

The chain couples TRBV19 to TRBJ1-2, with a weak D call TRBD1 (5 bases). The CDR3 is 13 amino acids. V gave up 6 bases and J gave up 8 bases, with 16 bases separating them. The V gene's germline CDR1 is LNHDA and CDR2 SQIVND (reference sequence). CDR3 sequence reads: CASSQGGGWGYTF. CDR3 sequence (DNA): TGTGCCAGTAGCCAGGGAGGAGGGTGGGGCTACACCTTC.

The J gene is TRBJ2-7, the V gene TRBV27; 9 bases map to TRBD2. CDR3 length equals 16 residues. The V gene end was trimmed by 6 bases and the J gene end by 3 bases; junction bases not matched to a gene: 12. CDR1 is MNHEY and CDR2 is SMNVEV in the germline V gene (reference sequence). This CDR3 reads CASSKRGVQPNYEQYF. As DNA, the CDR3 is TGTGCCAGCAGCAAGCGGGGGGTCCAGCCGAACTACGAGCAGTACTTC.

V and J are TRBV5-6 and TRBJ2-5, with D perhaps TRBD2 (6 bases). Per germline, CDR1 SGHDT and CDR2 YYEEEE. The V end was cut by 3 bases, the J end by 5 bases, with 17 bases between. The CDR3 has 15 residues. The CDR3 nucleotides read TGTGCCAGCAGCTCTGGGACTTCCGCCCTCGAGACCCAGTACTTC. Translation: CASSSGTSALETQYF.

This clone occurred once. V and J are TRBV11-2 and TRBJ2-7; 10 bases are a match to TRBD1. This CDR3 has 15 amino acids. Germline CDR1 reads SGHAT; CDR2 reads FQNNGV. The ends lost 4 bases at V and 4 bases at J; junction bases unmatched: 7. The CDR3 region has the DNA TGTGCCAGCAGCTCGGGACAGGGGATCAGTTACGAGCAGTACTTC. Protein: CASSSGQGISYEQYF.

This chain uses TRBV7-3 with TRBJ2-2; no firm D call. The germline gives CDR1 SGHTA, CDR2 FQGTGA. CDR3 length equals 13 residues. Trimming shortened V by 2 bases and J by 6 bases, and 7 bases separated the two germline ends. CDR3 residues: CASSLLLSGELFF. In nucleotides, the CDR3 is TGTGCCAGCAGCTTATTACTATCCGGGGAGCTGTTTTTT.

The chain joins TRBV4-1 to TRBJ1-5; D is ambiguous. CDR1 and CDR2 (germline): MGHRA, YSYEKL. The CDR3 has 15 amino acids. Trimming took 0 bases from V and 5 from J, leaving 11 bases between them. The CDR3 DNA sequence: TGCGCCAGCAGCCAAGAGGCGCGGGAGTATCAGCCCCAGCATTTT. Translated, it gives CASSQEAREYQPQHF.

The rearrangement links TRBV7-2 to TRBJ2-3; 8 bases align to TRBD2. This CDR3 contains 15 residues. V lost 1 base to trimming and J lost 5 bases; unmatched junction nucleotides: 5. CDR1 and CDR2 from the germline V gene are SGHTA and FQGNSA. The CDR3 loop reads CASSLVAGSGDTQYF. DNA of the CDR3: TGTGCCAGCAGCTTAGTAGCGGGGTCGGGAGATACGCAGTATTTT.

The chain links TRBV19 to TRBJ2-5; 8 nucleotides match TRBD1. CDR3 length: 13 amino acids. V lost 5 bases and J lost 4; bases outside the gene matches: 3. The V gene's germline CDR1 is LNHDA and CDR2 SQIVND (reference sequence). CDR3 in DNA: TGTGCCAGTAGTCCAGGGGGCGGAGAGACCCAGTACTTC. Translating gives CASSPGGGETQYF.

The chain couples TRBV6-1 to TRBJ2-7, with a possible D match to TRBD1 (5 bases). The V end lost 5 bases, the J end lost 7 bases, and 9 bases lay between the germline ends. Germline CDR1 and CDR2: MNHNS and SASEGT. The CDR3 consists of 11 residues. In DNA form, the CDR3 reads TGTGCCAGCAGTTTGGGGCTGGAGCAGTACTTC. Translation gives CASSLGLEQYF.

The table lists this clone with a count of one. The V and J genes are TRBV2 and TRBJ2-7; 8 positions match TRBD1. V was pared by 6 bases and J by 6 bases, with 10 bases of the junction left unmatched. This CDR3 has 14 residues. Germline lookup yields CDR1 SNHLY and CDR2 FYNNEI. The CDR3: CASSLRDRTSEQYF. DNA of the CDR3: TGTGCCAGCAGCCTCCGGGACAGGACGTCCGAGCAGTACTTC.